The clone carrying this TCR beta chain was recorded at least ten times. Its target is unknown. TCRdb keeps only in-frame clones here, not all; method: immunoSEQ multiplex PCR. The record shows approximately 31,000 clones for this sample, with no singletons present. CDR1 and CDR2 from the germline V gene are MNHEY and SVGEGT. V lost 2 bases and J lost 5; bases outside the gene matches: 8. This CDR3 comprises 16 residues. The source of the sample is a study of T cells after posttransplantation cyclophosphamide. Study-level points and caveats: Tissue-infiltrating T cells from skin or gut overlapped little with blood T cells. Recipient CMV seropositivity and CMV reactivation strongly tracked TRB clonality. Later post-transplant blood repertoires were often dominated by donor CD8+ memory clones.

Sequencing input: PBMCs. The clonotype originates from a woman in her 30s in good health and a related stem cell transplant donor. J is TRBJ2-2 and V is TRBV6-2 or TRBV6-3, with TRBD1 matching over 7 bases. In nucleotides, the CDR3 is TGTGCCAGCAGTTACAGTACAGGGGAACGAACCGGGGAGCTGTTTTTT. Translated: CASSYSTGERTGELFF.